The 8 T cell receptor beta chains below were found in one sample sequenced in a study of cytomegalovirus exposure and HLA in healthy donors. Amplification used 60 Vbeta primers and 13 Jbeta primers. Some clones are missing from TCRdb's copy, which holds only in-frame ones; the method was immunoSEQ multiplex PCR. The sample has about 120,000 clones; approximately 84% are singletons. Sequenced sample: PBMCs. Source of these receptors: a man in his late teens or twenties in good health and CMV-seropositive.

This rearrangement joins TRBV6-6 to TRBJ2-5, with 8 bases fitting TRBD1. Germline CDR1 reads MNHNY; CDR2 reads SVGAGI (reference sequence). CDR3 length equals 15 residues. After removal of 6 bases from V and 1 base from J, the junction contained 7 bases not matched to a gene. Written as DNA, the CDR3 is TGTGCCAGCAGACGAACCGGGACAGGCCAAGAGACCCAGTACTTC. It specifies CASRRTGTGQETQYF.

This clone was observed a single time. V usage is TRBV19 and J usage is TRBJ1-5; D is uncertain. The CDR3 spans 13 residues. Germline V gives CDR1 LNHDA, CDR2 SQIVND (reference sequence). The V end lost 3 bases, the J end lost 7 bases, and 10 bases lay between the germline ends. CDR3 amino acids: CASSIEVGQPQHF. The CDR3 DNA follows: TGTGCCAGTAGTATCGAAGTCGGGCAGCCCCAGCATTTT.

The V call is TRBV11-3, the J call TRBJ2-1; 8 nucleotides line up with TRBD1. CDR1 SGHNT and CDR2 YENEEA come from the germline V gene. The J segment lost 8 bases and the V segment lost 3 bases, leaving 3 bases of the junction unmatched. The CDR3 runs 13 residues. The CDR3, as DNA: TGTGCCAGCAGCTTTCAGGGGGCGGATGAGCAGTTCTTC. Amino acid sequence: CASSFQGADEQFF.

The J gene is TRBJ1-4, the V gene TRBV10-1, with D possibly being TRBD1 (6 bases). V lost 5 bases and J 4 bases, leaving 17 bases between the germline ends. The CDR3 is 16 amino acids. Germline-derived CDR1 and CDR2 are WNHNN and SYGVQD (reference sequence). Here the CDR3 DNA reads TGCGCCAGCAGTCCGGGCAGGGGCGCCAATAATGAAAAACTGTTTTTT. It encodes CASSPGRGANNEKLFF.

The chain carries TRBV6-6 and TRBJ2-6; D is possibly TRBD1 (6 bases). V was cut by 6 bases and J by 2 bases, with 11 bases left in between. Germline V lookup: CDR1 MNHNY, CDR2 SVGAGI (reference sequence). This CDR3 spans 15 amino acids. In DNA form, the CDR3 reads TGTGCCAGCAGCAGACAGGCCACTGGGGCCAACGTCCTGACTTTC. Its protein product is CASSRQATGANVLTF.

This sequence joins TRBV25-1 and TRBJ2-3, with TRBD1 matching over 8 bases. Per germline, CDR1 MGHDK and CDR2 SYGVNS. The CDR3 contains 15 residues. V shed 3 bases and J 1 base; nucleotides not matched to a gene: 3. CDR3 bases: TGTGCCAGCAGTGATACGGACAGGGGCACAGATACGCAGTATTTT. This sequence encodes CASSDTDRGTDTQYF.

The genes are TRBV7-2 and TRBJ1-1; 10 bases are a match to TRBD1. Germline CDR1 reads SGHTA; CDR2 reads FQGNSA. The V gene end was trimmed by 3 bases and the J gene end by 7 bases; junction bases not matched to a gene: 5. The CDR3 is 14 amino acids. CDR3: CASSFGQGEYEAFF. Written as DNA, the CDR3 is TGTGCCAGCAGCTTCGGACAGGGGGAGTATGAAGCTTTCTTT.

The chain employs TRBV4-3 and TRBJ2-1; 12 nucleotides align to TRBD2. Germline assignment: CDR1 LGHNA and CDR2 YSLEER. J lost 4 bases, V lost 0 bases, and 1 base had no gene match. The CDR3 is 16 residues long. CDR3 DNA: TGCGCCAGCAGCCAAGATGGGACTAGCGGGTACAATGAGCAGTTCTTC. Its protein is CASSQDGTSGYNEQFF.